This T cell receptor (beta chain) originates from a study of T cells expressing NK-cell markers. The CDR3 is made up of 12 amino acids. Germline V gene data show CDR1 as SQVTM and CDR2 as ANQGSEA. TCRdb reprocessed the 5' RACE reads and stores each CDR3 protein as one record, lacking DNA. The listing contains about 30,000 distinct CDR3 sequences. The chain uses TRBV29-1 and TRBJ2-7. This clonotype was obtained from a woman aged 18-69 years in good health. The material sequenced was blood T cells: a sorted CD56 or NKG2C T cell subset, CD4+ or CD8+ T cells, or bulk PBMC T cells (not recorded which). The CDR3 is CSVLEDTYEQYF.